The 21 T cell receptor beta chains below all came from one sample that was sequenced in a study of T cells in Graves' hyperthyroidism and ophthalmopathy. From RNA transcripts, TCR beta CDR3 regions were amplified. When the TCR CDR3 underwent first-round RT-PCR, the HTBI primer set was used. TCRdb used MiXCR to reprocess the multiplex PCR reads, holding one entry per CDR3 protein. The sample carries some 720,000 distinct CDR3 sequences, 15% to 20% recorded once. Sample: blood. The receptors here all came from a man aged 18 to 30 with Graves' hyperthyroidism.

This clonotype was counted only a few times. This chain joins TRBV20-1 and TRBJ1-6; D perhaps matches TRBD1 (6 bases). The CDR3 has 14 amino acids. Per germline, CDR1 DFQATT and CDR2 SNEGSKA (reference sequence). The V and J ends lost 7 bases and 1 base respectively, with 11 bases between them. CDR3 nucleotide sequence: TGCAGTGGTACAGGGAGATCCTATAATTCACCCCTCCACTTT. Amino acid sequence: CSGTGRSYNSPLHF.

The chain uses TRBV7-2 and TRBJ2-3; D may correspond to TRBD1 or TRBD2 (5 bases each). V was cut by 3 bases and J by 2 bases, with 12 bases left in between. Germline CDR1 SGHTA, CDR2 FQGNSA. The CDR3 is 15 amino acids. CDR3 sequence (DNA): TGTGCCAGCAGCTTCGGGACCGTAAACACAGATACGCAGTATTTT. Amino acids: CASSFGTVNTDTQYF.

The chain combines TRBV14 with TRBJ2-7, with TRBD2 matching over 11 bases. CDR3 length: 15 residues. Germline-derived CDR1 and CDR2 are SGHDN and FVKESK. Unmatched junction bases numbered 9, after V lost 6 bases and J lost 5 bases. In DNA, the CDR3 is TGTGCCAGCAGGACCTCACTAGCGGGAGTGAACGAGCAGTACTTC. This encodes CASRTSLAGVNEQYF.

This clonotype was counted at least ten times. The V gene is TRBV12-5, the J gene TRBJ2-1, with 7 bases identical to TRBD1. This CDR3 has 15 residues. Per germline, CDR1 LGHNT and CDR2 FRNRAP. V trimming: 5 bases; J trimming: 7 bases; junction bases outside the gene matches: 11. This CDR3 is CASGRERQGRNEQFF. CDR3 DNA sequence: TGTGCTAGTGGTCGAGAGAGACAGGGAAGGAATGAGCAGTTCTTC.

This clonotype showed up many times. This chain uses TRBV2 with TRBJ2-3, with 13 bases matching TRBD2. This CDR3 is built from 14 residues. The germline CDR1 and CDR2 sequences are SNHLY and FYNNEI. The V and J ends lost 4 bases and 10 bases, in that order; junction bases with no gene match: 5. CDR3 protein: CASSATSGRLSQYF. CDR3 sequence (DNA): TGTGCCAGCAGTGCGACTAGCGGGAGGCTGTCGCAGTATTTT.

A note on this clonotype: This sequence is one base from a far larger clone and is likely a read error. The chain carries TRBV28 and TRBJ2-7; D unclear. The CDR3 runs to 11 residues. The V gene lost 8 bases and the J gene lost 3 bases, with 8 bases spanning the gap. Germline assignment: CDR1 MDHEN and CDR2 SYDVKM. The CDR3 protein is CASGPGYEQYF. The CDR3 nucleotides are TGTGCCAGCGGCCCTGGCTACGAGCAGTACTTC.

This clonotype occurred a few times. The chain is built from TRBV28 and TRBJ1-4, with D uncertain. V was trimmed by 2 bases and J by 7 bases, leaving 14 bases between them. Germline CDR1 reads MDHEN; CDR2 reads SYDVKM. The CDR3 length is 15 residues. CDR3: CASSLLRQVGEKLFF. The CDR3 DNA follows: TGTGCCAGCAGTTTACTGCGGCAGGTTGGTGAAAAACTGTTTTTT.

With regard to this clonotype: Germline is not matched at one junction end, which may reflect a read error. This chain links TRBV10-3 with TRBJ2-1; D gene unclear. The length of the CDR3 is 13 residues. From germline, CDR1 is ENHRY and CDR2 SYGVKD. In DNA, the CDR3 is TGTGCCACCAGTGAGTCCCAGCCCCATGAGCAGTTCTTC. This gives the protein CATSESQPHEQFF.

This clonotype was observed many times. The chain combines TRBV18 with TRBJ1-2; no clear D gene. CDR3 size: 12 residues. The germline gives CDR1 KGHSH, CDR2 LQKENI. Deletions cut 4 bases from V and 2 bases from J, with 5 bases between. The DNA of the CDR3 is TGTGCCAGCTCACGGGCAAACTATGGCTACACCTTC. Residues: CASSRANYGYTF.

The rearrangement links TRBV28 to TRBJ1-2, with a tentative D call TRBD1 (6 bases). The CDR3 totals 14 residues. The germline V gene encodes CDR1 MDHEN and CDR2 SYDVKM. V dropped 5 bases and J dropped 4 bases, with 14 bases sitting between them. The CDR3: CASSLTGPAYGYTF. DNA of the CDR3: TGTGCCAGCAGTCTAACAGGGCCTGCCTATGGCTACACCTTC.

This clonotype has only a few counts. V and J are TRBV9 and TRBJ2-2; D may be TRBD2 (6 bases). V lost 4 bases and J lost 6, with 16 bases in between. The CDR3 sequence is 15 residues long. Germline CDR1 reads SGDLS; CDR2 reads YYNGEE. The CDR3 here is CASSRRTGVAGELFF. The CDR3 DNA reads as TGTGCCAGCAGCAGACGGACGGGAGTGGCCGGGGAGCTGTTTTTT.

This clonotype was counted between two and nine times. The rearrangement joins TRBV4-1 to TRBJ1-1, with 11 bases aligning to TRBD1. Germline CDR1 reads MGHRA; CDR2 reads YSYEKL. Germline trimming cut 7 bases from V and 3 bases from J; bases unmatched to any gene: 13. The CDR3 spans 17 residues. The CDR3 coding sequence is TGCGCCAGCACCACGTCGCCGGGACAGGGGGTGGACACTGAAGCTTTCTTT. Encoded protein: CASTTSPGQGVDTEAFF.

This clonotype has a count of ten or more. The CDR3 coding sequence is TGTGCCATCGCCGGGGGGGGACAGGGGATCCACGAGCAGTACTTC. Protein: CAIAGGGQGIHEQYF. The V gene is TRBV28, the J gene TRBJ2-7; TRBD1 matches 10 bases. CDR3 length: 15 residues. The trim removed 10 bases at V and 5 bases at J, leaving 14 bases unmatched. Germline V CDR1 and CDR2: MDHEN, SYDVKM.

The genes are TRBV27 and TRBJ2-3; D not certain. CDR1 is MNHEY and CDR2 is SMNVEV in the germline V gene (reference sequence). This CDR3 spans 13 amino acids. V lost 5 bases and J 3 bases, leaving 9 bases between the germline ends. The CDR3 DNA is TGTGCCAGCAGTCAAAGCCAGACAGATACGCAGTATTTT. It is translated as CASSQSQTDTQYF.

The chain combines TRBV3-1 with TRBJ2-7, with 8 nucleotides matching TRBD1. The CDR3 contains 13 residues. Germline V gene sequence: CDR1 LGHDT, CDR2 YNNKEL (reference sequence). Unmatched junction bases numbered 4, after V lost 4 bases and J lost 5 bases. DNA of the CDR3: TGTGCCAGCAGCCTACAGGGGGAAGACGAGCAGTACTTC. It specifies CASSLQGEDEQYF.

Many counts were recorded for this clonotype. The chain combines TRBV5-6 with TRBJ1-1, with D unresolved. Per germline, CDR1 SGHDT and CDR2 YYEEEE. The CDR3 runs 14 residues. The V gene lost 7 bases and the J gene lost 0 bases, with 13 bases spanning the gap. In DNA, the CDR3 is TGTGCCAGCGGGTCCTACGAAGTGAACACTGAAGCTTTCTTT. Translating it yields CASGSYEVNTEAFF.

This clonotype was recorded at least ten times. This rearrangement joins TRBV24-1 to TRBJ2-5; a weak D match, TRBD2 (6 bases). This CDR3 is built from 16 residues. Trimming took 3 bases from V and 1 from J, leaving 14 bases between them. Looked up from germline, CDR1 is KGHDR and CDR2 is SFDVKD. The DNA for the CDR3 is TGTGCCACCAGTGATCTGGGTGGTAGCGGCCAAGAGACCCAGTACTTC. Amino acid sequence: CATSDLGGSGQETQYF.

The V gene is TRBV7-9, the J gene TRBJ2-5, with 9 bases fitting TRBD1. Germline V gene lookup returns CDR1 SEHNR and CDR2 FQNEAQ (reference sequence). Trimming took 8 bases from V and 5 from J; bases not matched to a gene: 15. The CDR3 sequence is 16 residues long. The CDR3 DNA reads as TGTGCCAGCGAAGGTGGGACAGGGTCCGCCCGGGAGACCCAGTACTTC. This translates into CASEGGTGSARETQYF.

At least ten counts were recorded for this clonotype. CDR3 DNA sequence: TGTGCCAGCAGTGAAAGACAGGGCAACACTGAAGCTTTCTTT. Amino acids: CASSERQGNTEAFF. The V and J genes are TRBV2 and TRBJ1-1; 7 positions agree with TRBD1. This CDR3 contains 14 residues. The germline CDR1 and CDR2 sequences are SNHLY and FYNNEI. V gave up 2 bases and J gave up 2 bases; unmatched junction bases: 2. Full variable domain (rest looked up from reference TRBV2 and TRBJ1-1): EPEVTQTPSHQVTQMGQEVILRCVPISNHLYFYWYRQILGQKVEFLVSFYNNEISEKSEIFDDQFSVERPDGSNFTLKIRSTKLEDSAMYFCASSERQGNTEAFFGQGTRLTVV.

This clonotype was seen ten or more times. The chain is built from TRBV28 and TRBJ1-5; D might be TRBD1 (5 bases). The CDR3 has 13 amino acids. With 4 bases removed from V and 5 bases from J, the gap between germline ends came to 9 bases. Germline values: CDR1 MDHEN, CDR2 SYDVKM. CDR3 sequence (DNA): TGTGCCAGCAGTTGGGGGGGGGATCAGCCCCAGCATTTT. Protein product: CASSWGGDQPQHF.

A few counts support this clonotype. The rearrangement links TRBV5-6 to TRBJ2-7; a weak D match, TRBD2 (5 bases). Germline V gene data show CDR1 as SGHDT and CDR2 as YYEEEE. The germline V and J ends were trimmed by 1 base and 0 bases, with 14 bases remaining between them. The length of the CDR3 is 16 residues. As DNA, the CDR3 is TGTGCCAGCAGCTTGTGGTCTAGCCGATCCTCCTACGAGCAGTACTTC. It encodes CASSLWSSRSSYEQYF.